What follows describes a single T cell receptor beta chain. As yet, its antigen is unknown. This entry is derived from a study of T cell responses to AZD1222 COVID-19 vaccine. Study findings and constraints: Along spike, vaccine-associated CD4 TCRs were found throughout, with dominance at 160-218 and 743-854. In a largely white British group with more females than males, clonal diversity was possibly underestimated.

Sequencing used immunoSEQ multiplex PCR; TCRdb keeps in-frame clones, though not all of them. The sample holds 95,000 to 150,000 clones; more than 80% are singletons and the top ten take just under 4.5%. With 7 bases clipped from V and 3 bases from J, the junction kept 7 bases outside the gene matches. Germline CDR1 is SQVTM and CDR2 is ANQGSEA. This CDR3 contains 14 residues. The chain combines TRBV29-1 with TRBJ1-5; 9 bases line up with TRBD1. The sequence was collected from an adult who received the AZD1222 COVID-19 vaccine. The sample consisted of peripheral blood, taken 28 days after the second AZD1222 dose. The CDR3 DNA is TGCAGCGCCCTGACAGGGGGTAACAATCAGCCCCAGCATTTT. It translates to CSALTGGNNQPQHF.